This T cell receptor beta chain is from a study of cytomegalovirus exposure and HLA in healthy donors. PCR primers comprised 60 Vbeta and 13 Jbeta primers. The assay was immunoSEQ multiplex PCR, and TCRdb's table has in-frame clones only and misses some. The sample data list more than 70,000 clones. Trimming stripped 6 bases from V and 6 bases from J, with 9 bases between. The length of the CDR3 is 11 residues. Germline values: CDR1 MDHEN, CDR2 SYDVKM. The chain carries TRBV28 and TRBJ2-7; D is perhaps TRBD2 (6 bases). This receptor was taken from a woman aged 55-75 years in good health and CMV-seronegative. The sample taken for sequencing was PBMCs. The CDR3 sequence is CASRQEGEQYF. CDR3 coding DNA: TGTGCCAGCAGGCAGGAGGGCGAGCAGTACTTC.